Listed here are 26 T cell receptor beta chains from one sample, sequenced in a study of cytomegalovirus exposure and HLA in healthy donors. PCR was performed using 60 Vbeta and 13 Jbeta primers. Method: immunoSEQ multiplex PCR; TCRdb's copy keeps in-frame clones and lacks some. The sample records approximately 160,000 clones, approximately 84% being singletons. The sample taken for sequencing was PBMCs. The receptors come from a woman aged 50 to 65 in good health and CMV-seropositive.

The chain combines TRBV5-5 with TRBJ1-3; D is possibly TRBD1 (5 bases). The CDR3 runs to 14 residues. Germline CDR1 SGHKS, CDR2 YYEKEE (reference sequence). The V and J ends lost 1 base and 1 base respectively, with 6 bases between them. The CDR3 DNA sequence: TGTGCCAGCAGCTTGTCAGGGTCTGGAAACACCATATATTTT. Its protein product is CASSLSGSGNTIYF.

The J gene is TRBJ1-2, the V gene TRBV10-3, with 9 positions matching TRBD1. Germline V lookup: CDR1 ENHRY, CDR2 SYGVKD. With V trimmed by 6 bases and J by 3 bases, 5 bases remained unmatched. The CDR3 runs 14 residues. Here the CDR3 DNA reads TGTGCCATCAGCTCACAGGGGGCTGACTATGGCTACACCTTC. Amino acid sequence: CAISSQGADYGYTF.

The chain employs TRBV9 and TRBJ1-3; D gene uncertain. The CDR3 has 16 amino acids. Between the trimmed V and J ends, which lost 4 bases and 4 bases, there was a span of 18 bases. Germline lookup yields CDR1 SGDLS and CDR2 YYNGEE. The CDR3 sequence: CASSPGGGRAGNTIYF. The CDR3 nucleotides are TGTGCCAGCAGCCCCGGCGGTGGGAGGGCAGGAAACACCATATATTTT.

The chain uses TRBV28 and TRBJ2-1; 10 positions agree with TRBD2. The V segment lost 8 bases and the J segment 10 bases; nucleotides outside the gene matches: 11. The CDR3 contains 14 residues. Germline CDR1 and CDR2: MDHEN and SYDVKM. The CDR3 DNA is TGTGCCAGCGTCGATAGCGGGAGGTATGGGGAGCAGTTCTTC. It is translated as CASVDSGRYGEQFF.

This chain links TRBV7-9 with TRBJ2-7; D may be TRBD1 (7 bases). V lost 8 bases, J lost 6 bases, and 14 bases lay in between. Germline V lookup: CDR1 SEHNR, CDR2 FQNEAQ (reference sequence). The CDR3 spans 12 residues. The CDR3 DNA follows: TGTGCCAGCCGGGGGACAGCGTCCGAGCAGTACTTC. Its translation is CASRGTASEQYF.

This clone was observed a handful of times. The chain joins TRBV10-1 to TRBJ2-7; 10 positions match TRBD1. V lost 5 bases, J lost 6 bases, and 4 bases stayed unmatched. The length of the CDR3 is 13 residues. Germline V gene lookup returns CDR1 WNHNN and CDR2 SYGVQD (reference sequence). CDR3 nucleotides: TGCGCCAGCAGTCCGGGACAGGGGAGCGAGCAGTACTTC. Translating it yields CASSPGQGSEQYF.

V is TRBV19 and J is TRBJ2-7, with TRBD1 as a possible D gene (5 bases). Trimming removed 3 bases from V and 4 bases from J, with 19 bases in between. Germline V gives CDR1 LNHDA, CDR2 SQIVND (reference sequence). There are 16 residues in the CDR3. Here the CDR3 DNA reads TGTGCCAGTAGTATCGCTAAGCAGGGTGGGATATACGAGCAGTACTTC. It specifies CASSIAKQGGIYEQYF.

This chain links TRBV5-1 with TRBJ2-7, with 8 bases that match TRBD2. The V and J ends lost 0 bases and 6 bases, in that order; junction bases with no gene match: 8. The CDR3 has 15 amino acids. The germline V gene encodes CDR1 SGHRS and CDR2 YFSETQ. The CDR3 nucleotides are TGCGCCAGCAGCTTGGATAGCGGGGAATGGGGCGAGCAGTACTTC. Translated, it gives CASSLDSGEWGEQYF.

This chain connects TRBV19 to TRBJ2-7, with a tentative D call TRBD1 (6 bases). The V and J ends lost 1 base and 0 bases respectively, with 10 bases between them. The CDR3 has 15 amino acids. Per the germline V gene, CDR1 is LNHDA and CDR2 is SQIVND (reference sequence). For the CDR3, the DNA is TGTGCCAGTAGTATAGGCCGGGACACCTCCTACGAGCAGTACTTC. Residues: CASSIGRDTSYEQYF.

The genes are TRBV2 and TRBJ2-4, with D maybe TRBD1 (6 bases). Germline V gives CDR1 SNHLY, CDR2 FYNNEI. Trimming left V 3 bases short and J 7 bases short, with 16 bases between. There are 15 residues in the CDR3. CDR3 sequence (DNA): TGTGCCAGCAGTGATATTTCGAGACAGGTGAACATTCAGTACTTC. It is translated as CASSDISRQVNIQYF.

The chain employs TRBV19 and TRBJ2-7, with D unresolved. CDR1 is LNHDA and CDR2 is SQIVND in the germline V gene (reference sequence). The CDR3 sequence is 16 residues long. Trimming took off 4 bases at V and 0 bases at J, with 16 bases between the two ends. DNA for the CDR3: TGTGCCAGTAGTACACAACAGAGCTTCAGCTCCTACGAGCAGTACTTC. Protein product: CASSTQQSFSSYEQYF.

This rearrangement joins TRBV5-4 to TRBJ2-2; 9 bases are shared with TRBD1. CDR1 and CDR2 (germline): SGHNT, YYREEE (reference sequence). V trimming: 1 base; J trimming: 3 bases; junction bases outside the gene matches: 1. The CDR3 consists of 15 residues. CDR3 loop: CASSLRDRDTGELFF. The CDR3 region has the DNA TGTGCCAGCAGCTTGCGGGACAGGGACACCGGGGAGCTGTTTTTT.

V gene TRBV2 combines with J gene TRBJ2-1; 7 bases are shared with TRBD1. The V segment lost 7 bases and the J segment 2 bases; nucleotides outside the gene matches: 11. The CDR3 totals 16 residues. CDR1 and CDR2 from the germline V gene are SNHLY and FYNNEI. DNA for the CDR3: TGTGCCAGCACCAGGGGGTGGGGCACTCCCTACAATGAGCAGTTCTTC. Its translation: CASTRGWGTPYNEQFF. Supplemented by reference TRBV2 and TRBJ2-1, the full variable domain reads EPEVTQTPSHQVTQMGQEVILRCVPISNHLYFYWYRQILGQKVEFLVSFYNNEISEKSEIFDDQFSVERPDGSNFTLKIRSTKLEDSAMYFCASTRGWGTPYNEQFFGPGTRLTVL.

CDR3 in amino acids: CASSQDRGLYNEQFF. As DNA, the CDR3 is TGTGCCAGCAGCCAGGACAGGGGGCTTTACAATGAGCAGTTCTTC. The chain couples TRBV6-5 to TRBJ2-1, with 11 nucleotides matching TRBD1. The CDR3 loop spans 15 amino acids. The V segment lost 6 bases and the J segment 4 bases; nucleotides outside the gene matches: 5. The germline CDR1 and CDR2 sequences are MNHEY and SVGAGI.

This clone was detected a few times. The rearrangement joins TRBV11-2 to TRBJ1-4; a possible D gene is TRBD1 (5 bases). This CDR3 comprises 15 residues. V was cut by 5 bases and J by 8 bases, with 18 bases left in between. Germline CDR1 SGHAT, CDR2 FQNNGV. CDR3 sequence reads: CASSLGGTGVEKLFF. The CDR3 DNA follows: TGTGCCAGCAGCCTGGGGGGGACCGGGGTGGAAAAACTGTTTTTT.

V and J are TRBV6-5 and TRBJ2-7, with 7 bases that match TRBD2. V lost 2 bases and J lost 3; bases outside the gene matches: 10. The CDR3 is made up of 16 amino acids. CDR1 MNHEY and CDR2 SVGAGI come from the germline V gene. The CDR3 region is CASSYVASGAYYEQYF. The CDR3 DNA sequence: TGTGCCAGCAGTTACGTCGCGAGCGGGGCCTACTACGAGCAGTACTTC.

The V and J genes are TRBV11-1 and TRBJ1-1; a weak D match, TRBD1 (6 bases). This CDR3 comprises 13 residues. Trimming left V 5 bases short and J 3 bases short, with 10 bases between. Germline V gene lookup returns CDR1 SGHAT and CDR2 FQDESV (reference sequence). CDR3 in amino acids: CASSTDRYTEAFF. CDR3 DNA: TGTGCCAGCAGCACTGACAGGTACACTGAAGCTTTCTTT.

The gene calls are TRBV6-4 and TRBJ2-1; 9 bases agree with TRBD2. With V trimmed by 2 bases and J by 9 bases, 8 bases remained unmatched. Germline values: CDR1 MRHNA, CDR2 SNTAGT. The length of the CDR3 is 15 residues. CDR3 coding DNA: TGTGCCAGCAGTGACGTGGCGGGGGGGTTTGGTGAGCAGTTCTTC. It specifies CASSDVAGGFGEQFF.

V usage is TRBV11-3 and J usage is TRBJ2-1; 10 bases line up with TRBD2. Germline-derived CDR1 and CDR2 are SGHNT and YENEEA. The CDR3 spans 14 residues. The ends lost 5 bases at V and 6 bases at J; junction bases unmatched: 4. The CDR3, as DNA: TGTGCCAGCAGCGAGGTAGCGGGGGGCAATGAGCAGTTCTTC. Its translation is CASSEVAGGNEQFF.

This clone occurred a few times. J is TRBJ2-5 and V is TRBV9, with 7 bases aligning to TRBD2. CDR1 SGDLS and CDR2 YYNGEE come from the germline V gene. The CDR3 totals 15 residues. The J segment lost 3 bases and the V segment lost 3 bases, leaving 8 bases of the junction unmatched. Here the CDR3 DNA reads TGTGCCAGCAGCGCTCAAGCGGGGTCCGAAGAGACCCAGTACTTC. Encoded protein: CASSAQAGSEETQYF.

This clone was found a few times. V usage is TRBV10-3 and J usage is TRBJ2-7; 7 nucleotides align to TRBD1. CDR1 and CDR2 (germline): ENHRY, SYGVKD. The CDR3 has 15 amino acids. V lost 4 bases and J lost 2; bases outside the gene matches: 8. The chain's CDR3 is CAISGPDRSAYEQYF. The CDR3 DNA reads TGTGCCATCAGTGGACCGGACAGGAGTGCCTACGAGCAGTACTTC.

J is TRBJ2-7 and V is TRBV15; D gene uncertain. The CDR3 loop spans 14 amino acids. Trimming shortened V by 0 bases and J by 2 bases, and 8 bases separated the two germline ends. From germline, CDR1 is LNHNV and CDR2 YYDKDF (reference sequence). As DNA, the CDR3 is TGTGCCACCAGCAGAGAAAGAGGAGCCTACGAGCAGTACTTC. The encoded protein is CATSRERGAYEQYF.

The chain employs TRBV2 and TRBJ1-1; 7 bases fit TRBD1. Germline lookup yields CDR1 SNHLY and CDR2 FYNNEI. The V segment lost 8 bases and the J segment 1 base; nucleotides outside the gene matches: 7. This CDR3 is built from 14 residues. Here the CDR3 DNA reads TGTGCCAGCGGGGAACAGGGGCGGAACACTGAAGCTTTCTTT. It translates to CASGEQGRNTEAFF.

This rearrangement joins TRBV10-3 to TRBJ1-6; D may be TRBD1 (6 bases). Germline CDR1 reads ENHRY; CDR2 reads SYGVKD. The CDR3 has 16 amino acids. V was clipped by 7 bases and J by 5 bases, with 18 bases between them. The CDR3 bases are TGTGCCATCAAACAGGGAAACATCGACCATAATTCACCCCTCCACTTT. It translates to CAIKQGNIDHNSPLHF.

The chain recombines TRBV7-2 with TRBJ2-7, with 8 bases matching TRBD2. The CDR3 loop spans 16 amino acids. In germline, CDR1 is SGHTA, CDR2 FQGNSA. Losses at the gene ends were 3 bases for V and 2 bases for J; bases not matched to a gene: 9. CDR3 nucleotide sequence: TGTGCCAGCAGCTTGACTAGCGACTCGTTGGCCTACGAGCAGTACTTC. This codes for CASSLTSDSLAYEQYF.

This rearrangement joins TRBV19 to TRBJ1-5; the D is unclear. Trimming left V 10 bases short and J 3 bases short, with 16 bases between. The CDR3 loop spans 14 amino acids. In germline, CDR1 is LNHDA, CDR2 SQIVND (reference sequence). The CDR3 protein is CAISDPGTNQPQHF. For the CDR3, the DNA is TGTGCCATAAGTGATCCGGGAACCAATCAGCCCCAGCATTTT. Complete variable domain (other parts from reference TRBV19 and TRBJ1-5): DGGITQSPKYLFRKEGQNVTLSCEQNLNHDAMYWYRQDPGQGLRLIYYSQIVNDFQKGDIAEGYSVSREKKESFPLTVTSAQKNPTAFYLCAISDPGTNQPQHFGDGTRLSIL.